Shown below are 5 T cell receptor beta chains from a single sample sequenced in a study of CD8 T cells in Susac syndrome. Random hexamers were used to reverse transcribe an amount of about 0.45 to 1 ug RNA. One entry per CDR3 protein results from TCRdb running MiXCR on the immunoSEQ multiplex PCR reads. This sample has 150,000 to 200,000 distinct CDR3 sequences, with 93% found just once. The sample taken for sequencing was CD4+ T cells from PBMCs. All receptors come from a human donor with multiple sclerosis.

This chain joins TRBV24-1 and TRBJ2-5; D may correspond to TRBD1 or TRBD2 (5 bases each). V gave up 4 bases and J gave up 5 bases, with 13 bases separating them. The CDR3 covers 14 residues. The germline V gene encodes CDR1 KGHDR and CDR2 SFDVKD. Here the CDR3 DNA reads TGTGCCACCAGTGAGGGACCTGTCCGTGAGACCCAGTACTTC. Translated, it gives CATSEGPVRETQYF.

The J gene is TRBJ2-3, the V gene TRBV7-2; no definite D call. The germline V and J ends were trimmed by 4 bases and 12 bases, with 14 bases remaining between them. Germline CDR1 is SGHTA and CDR2 is FQGNSA. The CDR3 covers 12 residues. The CDR3 bases are TGTGCCAGCAGCTCCCCCAAAGGTTCTCAGTATTTT. Its protein is CASSSPKGSQYF.

A single count supports this clonotype. The V gene is TRBV29-1, the J gene TRBJ2-2, with 7 bases lining up with TRBD1. The length of the CDR3 is 15 residues. V lost 4 bases and J lost 0; bases outside the gene matches: 5. Germline V gene sequence: CDR1 SQVTM, CDR2 ANQGSEA. CDR3 sequence: CSVGGTATNTGELFF. DNA of the CDR3: TGCAGCGTTGGGGGGACAGCTACGAACACCGGGGAGCTGTTTTTT.

The rearrangement links TRBV4-1 to TRBJ2-7; D possibly corresponds to TRBD1 (5 bases). The ends were cut back, 2 bases at V and 2 bases at J, with 10 bases in the middle. The CDR3 spans 14 residues. Germline values: CDR1 MGHRA, CDR2 YSYEKL. CDR3 DNA sequence: TGCGCCAGCAGCCAAACCGACAGACCCTACGAGCAGTACTTC. Protein product: CASSQTDRPYEQYF.

The CDR3 nucleotides read TGTGCCAGCTCACCCGGACAGGATGGGCACGAGCAGTACTTC. Amino acids: CASSPGQDGHEQYF. The chain joins TRBV18 to TRBJ2-7, with 7 positions matching TRBD1. Germline V lookup: CDR1 KGHSH, CDR2 LQKENI. This CDR3 spans 14 amino acids. Losses at the gene ends were 3 bases for V and 5 bases for J; bases not matched to a gene: 7.